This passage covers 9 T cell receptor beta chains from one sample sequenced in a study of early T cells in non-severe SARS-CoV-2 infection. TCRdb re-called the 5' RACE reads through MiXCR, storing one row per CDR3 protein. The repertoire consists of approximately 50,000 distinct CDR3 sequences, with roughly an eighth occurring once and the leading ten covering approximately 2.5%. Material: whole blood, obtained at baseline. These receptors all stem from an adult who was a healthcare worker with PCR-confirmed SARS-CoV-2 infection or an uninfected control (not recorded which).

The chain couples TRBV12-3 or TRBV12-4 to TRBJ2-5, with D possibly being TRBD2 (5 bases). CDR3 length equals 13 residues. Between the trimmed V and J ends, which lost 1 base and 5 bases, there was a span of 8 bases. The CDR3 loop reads CASSLDGVETQYF. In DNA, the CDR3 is TGTGCCAGCAGTTTAGACGGGGTTGAGACCCAGTACTTC.

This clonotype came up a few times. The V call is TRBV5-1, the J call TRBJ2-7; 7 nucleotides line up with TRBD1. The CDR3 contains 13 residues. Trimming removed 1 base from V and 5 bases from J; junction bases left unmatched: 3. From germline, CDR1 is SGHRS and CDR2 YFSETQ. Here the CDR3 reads CASSLTGAHEQYF. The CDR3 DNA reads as TGCGCCAGCAGCTTGACAGGGGCACACGAGCAGTACTTC.

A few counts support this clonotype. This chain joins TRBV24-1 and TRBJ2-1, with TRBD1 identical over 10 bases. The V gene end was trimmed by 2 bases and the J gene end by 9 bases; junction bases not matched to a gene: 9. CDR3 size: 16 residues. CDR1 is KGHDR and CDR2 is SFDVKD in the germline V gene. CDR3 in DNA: TGTGCCACCAGTGATTATGGACAGGGGGTCGCGGGTGAGCAGTTCTTC. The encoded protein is CATSDYGQGVAGEQFF.

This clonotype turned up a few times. CDR3 in DNA: TGTGCCAGCAGGCCCCCGGGGACAGGGCTGAAAAAACTGTTTTTT. Translation: CASRPPGTGLKKLFF. The chain is built from TRBV28 and TRBJ1-4; 9 nucleotides match TRBD1. The V and J ends lost 6 bases and 9 bases, in that order; junction bases with no gene match: 11. CDR1 is MDHEN, CDR2 SYDVKM, per germline. The CDR3 covers 15 residues.

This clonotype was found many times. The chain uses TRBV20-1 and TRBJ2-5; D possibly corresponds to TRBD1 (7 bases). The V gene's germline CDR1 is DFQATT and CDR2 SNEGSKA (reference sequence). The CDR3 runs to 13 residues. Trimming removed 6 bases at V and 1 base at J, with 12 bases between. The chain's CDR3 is CSAPQGGQETQYF. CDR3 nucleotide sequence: TGCAGTGCCCCGCAGGGGGGCCAAGAGACCCAGTACTTC.

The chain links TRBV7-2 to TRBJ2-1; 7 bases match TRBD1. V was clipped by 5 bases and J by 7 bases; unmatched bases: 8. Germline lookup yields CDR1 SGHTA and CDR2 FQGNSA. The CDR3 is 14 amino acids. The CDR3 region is CASSIRQGRNEQFF. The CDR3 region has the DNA TGTGCCAGCAGCATACGACAGGGTCGGAATGAGCAGTTCTTC.

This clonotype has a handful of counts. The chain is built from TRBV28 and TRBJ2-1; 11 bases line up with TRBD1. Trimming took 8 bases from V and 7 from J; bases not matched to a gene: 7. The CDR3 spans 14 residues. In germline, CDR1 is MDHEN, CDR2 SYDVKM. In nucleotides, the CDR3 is TGTGCCAGCCTGGACAGGGGGCTGAGTAATGAGCAGTTCTTC. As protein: CASLDRGLSNEQFF.

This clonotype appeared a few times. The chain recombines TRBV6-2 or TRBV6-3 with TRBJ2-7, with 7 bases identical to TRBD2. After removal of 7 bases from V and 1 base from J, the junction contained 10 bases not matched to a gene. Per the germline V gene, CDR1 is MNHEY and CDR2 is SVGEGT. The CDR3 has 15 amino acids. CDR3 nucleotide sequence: TGTGCCAGCACCCCTCGCGGGAGTGGGTCCTACGAGCAGTACTTC. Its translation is CASTPRGSGSYEQYF.

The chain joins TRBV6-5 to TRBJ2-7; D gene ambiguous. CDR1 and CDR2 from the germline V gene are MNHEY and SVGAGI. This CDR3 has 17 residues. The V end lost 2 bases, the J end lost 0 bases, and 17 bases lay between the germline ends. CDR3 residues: CASSYTKPGRYSYEQYF. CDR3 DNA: TGTGCCAGCAGTTACACAAAGCCCGGACGGTACTCCTACGAGCAGTACTTC.